These 14 T cell receptor beta chains came from one sample sequenced in a study of CD8 T cells in Susac syndrome. Reverse transcription used roughly 0.45 to 1 ug RNA and random hexamers. TCRdb reprocessed the immunoSEQ multiplex PCR reads with MiXCR, giving one entry per CDR3 protein. The sample includes roughly 300,000 distinct CDR3 sequences, 70% to 90% seen only once; the top ten take approximately 0.11%. The specimen was CD8+ T cells from PBMCs. These receptors all stem from a human donor with multiple sclerosis.

The CDR3 spells CASEGTGVNSNQPQHF. The CDR3 bases are TGCGCCAGCGAGGGGACAGGCGTAAATAGCAATCAGCCCCAGCATTTT. This chain uses TRBV23-1 with TRBJ1-5; 8 nucleotides match TRBD1. TRBV23-1 is flagged as an ORF with uncertain function. The CDR3 length is 16 residues. Unmatched junction bases numbered 9, after V lost 8 bases and J lost 0 bases.

The chain employs TRBV20-1 and TRBJ2-1; D unresolved. Germline assignment: CDR1 DFQATT and CDR2 SNEGSKA (reference sequence). This CDR3 has 13 residues. V lost 3 bases and J 2 bases, leaving 8 bases between the germline ends. The CDR3 sequence is CSASSDTYNEQFF. CDR3 coding DNA: TGCAGTGCTAGCTCTGACACCTACAATGAGCAGTTCTTC.

V and J are TRBV6-1 and TRBJ2-1, with 12 bases that match TRBD2. This CDR3 has 18 amino acids. Germline values: CDR1 MNHNS, CDR2 SASEGT. J gave up 7 bases and V 6 bases, and 16 bases lay outside the gene matches. The CDR3 loop is CASRDGASGRAGANEQFF. The CDR3 DNA sequence: TGTGCCAGCAGAGACGGGGCTAGCGGGAGGGCCGGGGCTAATGAGCAGTTCTTC.

V and J are TRBV28 and TRBJ2-7; the match to TRBD2 covers 7 bases. J lost 1 base, V lost 7 bases, and 7 bases had no gene match. Per germline, CDR1 MDHEN and CDR2 SYDVKM. CDR3 length equals 14 residues. CDR3 residues: CASKPGLTSYEQYF. The CDR3, as DNA: TGTGCCAGCAAACCGGGACTAACTTCCTACGAGCAGTACTTC.

The chain recombines TRBV6-6 with TRBJ2-7; TRBD2 is a possible D gene (6 bases). Germline V gives CDR1 MNHNY, CDR2 SVGAGI (reference sequence). Trimming left V 0 bases short and J 7 bases short, with 16 bases between. This CDR3 spans 15 amino acids. CDR3 loop: CASSYSFELAGEQYF. For the CDR3, the DNA is TGTGCCAGCAGTTACTCTTTCGAACTAGCTGGGGAGCAGTACTTC.

This clonotype has only one observation. The rearrangement uses TRBV3-1 and TRBJ2-7, with 7 bases identical to TRBD2. In germline, CDR1 is LGHDT, CDR2 YNNKEL (reference sequence). The ends lost 4 bases at V and 7 bases at J; junction bases unmatched: 10. The CDR3 runs 14 residues. CDR3 DNA: TGTGCCAGCAGCCCGGGACTAAACGGATGGGAGCAGTACTTC. Translating gives CASSPGLNGWEQYF.

The chain combines TRBV2 with TRBJ2-7; 9 nucleotides align to TRBD2. The V gene's germline CDR1 is SNHLY and CDR2 FYNNEI. The ends lost 3 bases at V and 5 bases at J; junction bases unmatched: 8. The CDR3 extends over 15 amino acids. The CDR3 loop reads CASSDPAGGDHEQYF. The CDR3 DNA follows: TGTGCCAGCAGTGACCCAGCGGGAGGCGACCACGAGCAGTACTTC. Based on the CDR3 plus reference TRBV2 and TRBJ2-7, the full variable domain is EPEVTQTPSHQVTQMGQEVILRCVPISNHLYFYWYRQILGQKVEFLVSFYNNEISEKSEIFDDQFSVERPDGSNFTLKIRSTKLEDSAMYFCASSDPAGGDHEQYFGPGTRLTVT.

The chain has TRBV7-9 and TRBJ2-1; TRBD2 agrees at 8 bases. The V segment lost 5 bases and the J segment 10 bases; nucleotides outside the gene matches: 16. Germline CDR1 is SEHNR and CDR2 is FQNEAQ (reference sequence). This CDR3 region has 16 residues. CDR3 DNA sequence: TGTGCCAGCAGCCCCTCCGGGACTAGAAGCTTAGAGGAGCAGTTCTTC. Its translation: CASSPSGTRSLEEQFF.

This sequence joins TRBV28 and TRBJ2-3; 7 bases fit TRBD1. Germline CDR1 is MDHEN and CDR2 is SYDVKM. With 6 bases clipped from V and 1 base from J, the junction kept 13 bases outside the gene matches. The CDR3 loop spans 17 amino acids. In DNA form, the CDR3 reads TGTGCCAGCAGCCCCCCTACTCCCGGGACAGGCACAGATACGCAGTATTTT. The encoded protein is CASSPPTPGTGTDTQYF.

CDR3 region: CASVLVGDTQYF. The CDR3, as DNA: TGTGCCAGCGTTCTCGTCGGCGATACGCAGTATTTT. The rearrangement links TRBV11-2 to TRBJ2-3; no clear D. CDR3 length: 12 amino acids. Trimming left V 8 bases short and J 6 bases short, with 12 bases between. CDR1 is SGHAT and CDR2 is FQNNGV in the germline V gene.

The V and J genes are TRBV7-3 and TRBJ2-3; D remains unclear. Germline CDR1 is SGHTA and CDR2 is FQGTGA. The CDR3 spans 14 residues. V was clipped by 2 bases and J by 4 bases, with 10 bases between them. CDR3 DNA sequence: TGTGCCAGCAGCTTACCTTCTTCGGCAGATACGCAGTATTTT. It translates to CASSLPSSADTQYF.

The chain couples TRBV5-4 to TRBJ1-2, with 7 bases lining up with TRBD1. Germline CDR1 and CDR2: SGHNT and YYREEE (reference sequence). With V trimmed by 7 bases and J by 4 bases, 10 bases remained unmatched. There are 14 residues in the CDR3. The DNA of the CDR3 is TGTGCCAGCGGCACAGGGGAGCTAGGCTATGGCTACACCTTC. As protein: CASGTGELGYGYTF.

The chain employs TRBV28 and TRBJ2-1; 9 bases agree with TRBD2. The germline V gene encodes CDR1 MDHEN and CDR2 SYDVKM. The CDR3 contains 17 residues. After removal of 5 bases from V and 8 bases from J, the junction contained 16 bases not matched to a gene. The CDR3: CASSPPGGSGRRYEQFF. For the CDR3, the DNA is TGTGCCAGCAGTCCCCCGGGGGGTAGCGGGAGAAGGTATGAGCAGTTCTTC. The whole variable domain, filled in from reference TRBV28 and TRBJ2-1, reads DVKVTQSSRYLVKRTGEKVFLECVQDMDHENMFWYRQDPGLGLRLIYFSYDVKMKEKGDIPEGYSVSREKKERFSLILESASTNQTSMYLCASSPPGGSGRRYEQFFGPGTRLTVL.

The sample holds one count of this clonotype. The CDR3 DNA sequence: TGTGCCAGCAGTTTACAGACAGGGTGGTATGGCTACACCTTC. Its protein product is CASSLQTGWYGYTF. The rearrangement uses TRBV28 and TRBJ1-2; TRBD1 aligns across 7 bases. CDR1 and CDR2 from the germline V gene are MDHEN and SYDVKM. The CDR3 extends over 14 amino acids. Trimming removed 2 bases from V and 5 bases from J; junction bases left unmatched: 5.